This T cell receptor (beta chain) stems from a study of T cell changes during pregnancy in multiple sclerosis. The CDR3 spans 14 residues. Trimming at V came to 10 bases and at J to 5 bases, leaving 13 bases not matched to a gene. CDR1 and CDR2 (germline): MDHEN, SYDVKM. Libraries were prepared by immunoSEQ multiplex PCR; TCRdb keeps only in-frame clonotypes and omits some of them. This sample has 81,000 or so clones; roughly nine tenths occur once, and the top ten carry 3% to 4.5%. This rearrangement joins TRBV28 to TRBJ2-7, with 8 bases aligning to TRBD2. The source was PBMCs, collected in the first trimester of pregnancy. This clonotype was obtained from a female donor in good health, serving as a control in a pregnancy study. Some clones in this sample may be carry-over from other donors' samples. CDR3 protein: CAMRPGGNKDEQYF. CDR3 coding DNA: TGTGCCATGCGACCGGGGGGGAACAAGGACGAGCAGTACTTC.